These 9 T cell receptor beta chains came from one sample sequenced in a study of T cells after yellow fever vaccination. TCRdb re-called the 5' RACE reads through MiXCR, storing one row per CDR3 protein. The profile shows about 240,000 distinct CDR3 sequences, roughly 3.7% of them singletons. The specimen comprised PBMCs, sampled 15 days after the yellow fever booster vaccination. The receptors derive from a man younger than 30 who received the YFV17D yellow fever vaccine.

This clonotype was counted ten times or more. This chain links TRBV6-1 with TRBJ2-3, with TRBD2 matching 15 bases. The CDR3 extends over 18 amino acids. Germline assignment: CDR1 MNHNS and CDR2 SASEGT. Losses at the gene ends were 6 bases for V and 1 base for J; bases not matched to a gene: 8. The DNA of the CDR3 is TGTGCCAGCAGAGGACTAGCGGGGGGGCCCGCGGGCACAGATACGCAGTATTTT. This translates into CASRGLAGGPAGTDTQYF.

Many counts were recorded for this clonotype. CDR3 nucleotides: TGTGCCAGCAGCTTAGATCCACGGGCAGGGAGATCCTACAATGAGCAGTTCTTC. Translation: CASSLDPRAGRSYNEQFF. The rearrangement joins TRBV11-2 to TRBJ2-1, with D possibly being TRBD1 or TRBD2 (5 bases each). The V and J ends lost 0 bases and 1 base respectively, with 16 bases between them. Germline assignment: CDR1 SGHAT and CDR2 FQNNGV. The CDR3 runs to 18 residues.

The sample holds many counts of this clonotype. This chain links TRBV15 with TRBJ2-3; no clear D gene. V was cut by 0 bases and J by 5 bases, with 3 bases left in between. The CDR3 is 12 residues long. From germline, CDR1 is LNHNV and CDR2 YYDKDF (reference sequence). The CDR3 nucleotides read TGTGCCACCAGCAGAGATCTAGATACGCAGTATTTT. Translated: CATSRDLDTQYF.

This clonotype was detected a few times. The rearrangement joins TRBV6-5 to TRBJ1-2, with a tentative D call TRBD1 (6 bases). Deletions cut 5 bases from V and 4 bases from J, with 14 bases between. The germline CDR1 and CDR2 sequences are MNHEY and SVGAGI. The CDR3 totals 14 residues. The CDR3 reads CASSDRTAFYGYTF. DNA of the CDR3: TGTGCCAGCAGTGACAGGACGGCGTTCTATGGCTACACCTTC.

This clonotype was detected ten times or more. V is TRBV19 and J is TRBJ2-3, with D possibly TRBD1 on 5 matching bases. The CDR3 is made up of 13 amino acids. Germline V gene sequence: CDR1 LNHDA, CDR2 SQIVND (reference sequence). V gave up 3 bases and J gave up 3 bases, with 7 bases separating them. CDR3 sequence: CASSMQGTDTQYF. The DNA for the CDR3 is TGTGCCAGTAGTATGCAGGGAACAGATACGCAGTATTTT.

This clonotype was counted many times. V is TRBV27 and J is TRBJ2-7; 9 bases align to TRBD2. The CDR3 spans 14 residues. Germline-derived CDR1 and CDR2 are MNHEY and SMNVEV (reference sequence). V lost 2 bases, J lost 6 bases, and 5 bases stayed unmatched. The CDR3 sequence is CASSLKAGGPEQYV. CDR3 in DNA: TGTGCCAGCAGTTTAAAAGCGGGGGGTCCCGAGCAGTACGTC.

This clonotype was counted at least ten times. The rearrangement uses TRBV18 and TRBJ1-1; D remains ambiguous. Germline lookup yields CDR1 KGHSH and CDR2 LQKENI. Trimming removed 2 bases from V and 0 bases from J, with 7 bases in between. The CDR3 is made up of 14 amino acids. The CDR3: CASSPNLMNTEAFF. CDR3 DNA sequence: TGTGCCAGCTCACCAAATCTCATGAACACTGAAGCTTTCTTT.

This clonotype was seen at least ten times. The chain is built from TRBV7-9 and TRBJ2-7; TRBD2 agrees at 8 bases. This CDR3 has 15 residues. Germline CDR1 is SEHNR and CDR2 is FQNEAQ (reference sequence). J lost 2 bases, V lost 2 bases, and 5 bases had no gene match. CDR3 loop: CASSLPGGPTYEQYF. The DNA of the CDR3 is TGTGCCAGCAGCTTACCGGGGGGGCCAACCTACGAGCAGTACTTC.

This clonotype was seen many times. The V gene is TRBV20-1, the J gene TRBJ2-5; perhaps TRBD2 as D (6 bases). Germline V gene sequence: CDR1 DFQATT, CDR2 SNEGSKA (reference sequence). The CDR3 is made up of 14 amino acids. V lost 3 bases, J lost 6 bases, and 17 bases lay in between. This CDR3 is CSARMAGSGQTQYF. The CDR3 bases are TGCAGTGCTAGGATGGCGGGGAGTGGGCAGACCCAGTACTTC.